This T cell receptor beta chain was identified during a study of blood T cell repertoires in COVID-19. Study-wide context: There were acute and convalescent COVID-19 samples, and they came from the United States, Italy and Spain. The cDNA or gDNA used as material had been derived from T cells, B-cell-depleted T cells, or PBMCs.

The authors' processing: Estimates of nucleated cell counts were drawn from the amplification of reference gene primers. TCRdb keeps only in-frame clones here, not all; method: immunoSEQ multiplex PCR. That table gives V, J and clone size, and the DNA gave D and trimming. Of over 250,000 clones listed, 70% to 90% are singletons. The clonotype originates from a woman between 40 and 55 years old who had recovered from COVID-19. Sequencing input: peripheral blood.

As DNA, the CDR3 is TGTGCCAGCAGCAAGGCAGGGCAGCTCACAGATACGCAGTATTTT. This sequence encodes CASSKAGQLTDTQYF. The gene calls are TRBV7-3 and TRBJ2-3; D might be TRBD1 (5 bases). Germline V gene data show CDR1 as SGHTA and CDR2 as FQGTGA. V lost 5 bases to trimming and J lost 2 bases, with 14 bases between them. The CDR3 is 15 amino acids.